The T cell receptor (beta chain) under discussion was sequenced for a study of post-analysis software for immune sequencing data. Unique molecular identifiers featured in each of the TCR beta cDNA libraries. TCRdb passed the PCR reads through MiXCR, listing each CDR3 protein once. This sample has some 450,000 distinct CDR3 sequences; roughly 46% occur once, and the top ten carry 12%. Whole-study results and caveats: Under the F measure, samples that were prepared in one batch clustered strongly together. Patients with multiple sclerosis recorded significantly lower normalized Chao1 diversity than controls, the study found. In patients, a few TRBV segments were more frequent than in controls, with TRBV5-6, TRBV5-1 and TRBV20-1 among them.

The junction had 13 bases not matched to a gene; V was cut back by 3 bases and J by 5 bases. This CDR3 has 16 residues. Germline values: CDR1 SGDLS, CDR2 YYNGEE. To note about this clonotype: The antigen is not known.

The chain carries TRBV9 and TRBJ1-2, with TRBD1 matching 7 bases. The TCR sequence derives from a girl aged 10-17 years with multiple sclerosis. The sample taken for sequencing was blood. CDR3 amino acids: CASSADPGQLPYGYTF. The CDR3 DNA reads TGTGCCAGCAGCGCCGACCCGGGACAGTTACCTTATGGCTACACCTTC. The full variable domain, with the rest looked up from reference TRBV9 and TRBJ1-2, is DSGVTQTPKHLITATGQRVTLRCSPRSGDLSVYWYQQSLDQGLQFLIQYYNGEERAKGNILERFSAQQFPDLHSELNLSSLELGDSALYFCASSADPGQLPYGYTFGSGTRLTVV.